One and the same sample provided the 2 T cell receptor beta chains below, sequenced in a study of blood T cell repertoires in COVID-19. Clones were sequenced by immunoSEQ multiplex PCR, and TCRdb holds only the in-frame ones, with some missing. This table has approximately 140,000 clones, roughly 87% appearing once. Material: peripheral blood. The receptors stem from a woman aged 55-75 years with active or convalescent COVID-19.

The chain's CDR3 is CASSKGGGAKTQYF. CDR3 DNA sequence: TGTGCCAGCAGTAAGGGGGGGGGCGCAAAGACCCAGTACTTC. This chain links TRBV27 with TRBJ2-5; tentatively, D is TRBD2 (7 bases). Deletions cut 5 bases from V and 6 bases from J, with 16 bases between. CDR1 and CDR2 from the germline V gene are MNHEY and SMNVEV (reference sequence). The length of the CDR3 is 14 residues.

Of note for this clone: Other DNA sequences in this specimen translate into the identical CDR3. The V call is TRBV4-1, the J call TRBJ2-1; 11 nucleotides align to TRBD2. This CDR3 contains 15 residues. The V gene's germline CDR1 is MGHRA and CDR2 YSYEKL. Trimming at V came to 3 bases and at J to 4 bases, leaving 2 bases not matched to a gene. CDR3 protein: CASSQGLADYNEQFF. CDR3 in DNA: TGCGCCAGCAGCCAGGGACTAGCGGATTACAATGAGCAGTTCTTC.